This T cell receptor beta chain was recovered during a study of neurological immune-mediated disorders. General study results and limits: Because no CDR3 amino acid sequences were shared across subjects by expanded clones, private repertoires were suggested in all groups. While HTLV-1-associated myelopathy showed the greatest TCR clonal expansion, multiple sclerosis showed the least, falling below healthy controls.

J lost 6 bases, V lost 7 bases, and 9 bases had no gene match. CDR3 length equals 15 residues. Via MiXCR, TCRdb re-called the 5' RACE reads, giving one row per CDR3 protein. The repertoire includes 45,000 to 55,000 distinct CDR3 sequences, 10% of them detected once, and less than 25% sits in the top ten. This clonotype has at least ten counts. Its antigen is currently unknown. This sequence was found in a woman aged 40 to 50 with HTLV-1-associated myelopathy (HAM/TSP). Sequenced material: PBMCs. The chain uses TRBV12-3 or TRBV12-4 and TRBJ2-2; 9 bases line up with TRBD1. CDR3 bases: TGTGCCAGCACCAACCGACAGGGGGGTGCCGGGGAGCTGTTTTTT. Translation: CASTNRQGGAGELFF.